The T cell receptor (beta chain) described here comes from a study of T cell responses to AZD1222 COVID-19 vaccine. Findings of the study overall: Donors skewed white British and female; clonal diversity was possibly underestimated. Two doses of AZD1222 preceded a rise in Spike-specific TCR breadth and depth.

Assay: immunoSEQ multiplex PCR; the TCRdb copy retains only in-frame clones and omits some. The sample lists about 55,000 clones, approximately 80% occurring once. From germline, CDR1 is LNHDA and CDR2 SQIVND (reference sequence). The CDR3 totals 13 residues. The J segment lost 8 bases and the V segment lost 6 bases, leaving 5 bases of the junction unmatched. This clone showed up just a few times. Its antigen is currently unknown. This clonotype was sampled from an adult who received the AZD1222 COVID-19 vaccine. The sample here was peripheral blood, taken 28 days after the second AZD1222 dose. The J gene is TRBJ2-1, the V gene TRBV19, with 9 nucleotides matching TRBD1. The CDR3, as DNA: TGTGCCAGTAGAACAGGGGGCGCAGATGAGCAGTTCTTC. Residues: CASRTGGADEQFF.